This TCR beta chain is drawn from a study of shared clonotypes between healthy human individuals. This CDR3 contains 14 residues. V dropped 4 bases and J dropped 2 bases, with 11 bases sitting between them. CDR1 and CDR2 (germline): MNHNS, SASEGT. At least ten counts were recorded for this clone. The method was immunoSEQ multiplex PCR; TCRdb's version includes in-frame clones alone and lacks a portion of them. The repertoire holds about 1 million clones, with about 75% as singletons. This rearrangement joins TRBV6-1 to TRBJ1-2, with D maybe TRBD1 (6 bases). Specimen: memory CD4+ T cells sorted from blood. Subset defined: CD45RA-negative fraction. The clonotype was recovered from a man aged 18 to 35 in good health. CDR3 sequence (DNA): TGTGCCAGCAGTGCCGGGGGGCTCAACTATGGCTACACCTTC. Translating it yields CASSAGGLNYGYTF.